Below, 17 T cell receptor beta chains from the same sample are listed, as sequenced in a study of regulatory and conventional T cells in RAG deficiency. Method: immunoSEQ multiplex PCR; TCRdb's copy keeps in-frame clones and lacks some. The sample includes 32,000 or so clones, around nine tenths of them seen just once. These data were likewise used in another study, on regulatory T cells. That work states: The PCR used 52 TRBV and 13 TRBJ primers.

Specimen: CD8+ T cells sorted from blood. Source of these receptors: a human donor in good health.

In the case of this clone: Because the CDR3 is missing its conserved closing phenylalanine or tryptophan, this is likely a read error. CDR3 nucleotide sequence: TGTGCCAGCAGCTTTGGGGGACCCCCGAACACTGAAGCTTTCCTT. This encodes CASSFGGPPNTEAFL. The V gene is TRBV5-6, the J gene TRBJ1-1; possibly TRBD1 for D (5 bases). Germline V CDR1 and CDR2: SGHDT, YYEEEE. The CDR3 runs 15 residues. Between the trimmed V and J ends, which lost 2 bases and 1 base, there was a span of 12 bases.

The table lists this clone with a count of one. J is TRBJ2-3 and V is TRBV4-1, with 10 bases fitting TRBD2. The CDR3 spans 17 residues. Germline values: CDR1 MGHRA, CDR2 YSYEKL. V lost 4 bases and J lost 2; bases outside the gene matches: 9. CDR3 loop: CASSPGLAGAYTDTQYF. In DNA, the CDR3 is TGCGCCAGCAGCCCGGGCCTAGCGGGGGCCTACACAGATACGCAGTATTTT.

This clone was detected only once. The chain carries TRBV5-1 and TRBJ2-1; TRBD2 matches 10 bases. The junction had 2 bases not matched to a gene; V was cut back by 0 bases and J by 2 bases. CDR3 size: 16 residues. Germline-derived CDR1 and CDR2 are SGHRS and YFSETQ. The CDR3 region has the DNA TGCGCCAGCAGCTTGGGCCTAGCGGGAGCCTACAATGAGCAGTTCTTC. It yields the protein CASSLGLAGAYNEQFF.

The CDR3 loop reads CASTTQYRLNYGYTF. Here the CDR3 DNA reads TGTGCCAGCACCACTCAGTACAGGTTGAACTATGGCTACACCTTC. The rearrangement joins TRBV13 to TRBJ1-2, with D tentatively TRBD1 (5 bases). Germline V gene lookup returns CDR1 PRHDT and CDR2 FYEKMQ (reference sequence). The length of the CDR3 is 15 residues. V lost 7 bases and J 2 bases, leaving 17 bases between the germline ends.

The V call is TRBV5-1, the J call TRBJ2-7; the match to TRBD2 covers 8 bases. Per germline, CDR1 SGHRS and CDR2 YFSETQ. Trimming removed 1 base from V and 1 base from J; junction bases left unmatched: 1. This CDR3 spans 14 amino acids. Written as DNA, the CDR3 is TGCGCCAGCAGCTTGACTAGCGGTTCCTACGAGCAGTACTTC. This translates into CASSLTSGSYEQYF. The full variable domain, its missing parts supplied by reference TRBV5-1 and TRBJ2-7, is KAGVTQTPRYLIKTRGQQVTLSCSPISGHRSVSWYQQTPGQGLQFLFEYFSETQRNKGNFPGRFSGRQFSNSRSEMNVSTLELGDSALYLCASSLTSGSYEQYFGPGTRLTVT.

This clone came up once. V usage is TRBV5-1 and J usage is TRBJ2-6; perhaps TRBD2 as D (6 bases). V lost 4 bases and J 0 bases, leaving 14 bases between the germline ends. CDR1 and CDR2 from the germline V gene are SGHRS and YFSETQ. The CDR3 is made up of 17 amino acids. CDR3 DNA sequence: TGCGCCAGCAGCGACCCGGGACTCAGCTCTGGGGCCAACGTCCTGACTTTC. It encodes CASSDPGLSSGANVLTF.

This clone showed up just once. The V and J genes are TRBV2 and TRBJ2-3; D remains unclear. In germline, CDR1 is SNHLY, CDR2 FYNNEI. V lost 3 bases, J lost 2 bases, and 9 bases lay in between. CDR3 length: 14 amino acids. The CDR3 coding sequence is TGTGCCAGCAGTGATACGGCCTCCACAGATACGCAGTATTTT. As protein: CASSDTASTDTQYF.

This chain joins TRBV5-6 and TRBJ1-4, with D perhaps TRBD1 (6 bases). This CDR3 has 13 residues. Germline CDR1 reads SGHDT; CDR2 reads YYEEEE. V shed 7 bases and J shed 5 bases, with 12 bases lying between them. The CDR3 region has the DNA TGTGCCAGCGCATTCAGGGGAAATGAAAAACTGTTTTTT. Translating it yields CASAFRGNEKLFF.

This clone was observed a single time. V gene TRBV28 combines with J gene TRBJ2-1, with unresolved D. Looked up from germline, CDR1 is MDHEN and CDR2 is SYDVKM. The CDR3 consists of 15 residues. V was pared by 4 bases and J by 2 bases, with 12 bases between. The CDR3 nucleotides read TGTGCCAGCAGTTCGGGTGGTCCTACCTACAATGAGCAGTTCTTC. Translating it yields CASSSGGPTYNEQFF.

Concerning this clone itself: Other DNA sequences of this sample code for an identical CDR3. This chain connects TRBV7-8 to TRBJ1-1; 11 bases map to TRBD1. The length of the CDR3 is 15 residues. With V trimmed by 5 bases and J by 7 bases, 9 bases remained unmatched. The V gene's germline CDR1 is SGHVS and CDR2 FQNEAQ. CDR3 loop: CASSNRDRGENEAFF. CDR3 coding DNA: TGTGCCAGCAGCAATCGGGACAGGGGGGAAAATGAAGCTTTCTTT.

This chain uses TRBV7-2 with TRBJ2-6; D uncertain. Germline V CDR1 and CDR2: SGHTA, FQGNSA. The CDR3 sequence is 17 residues long. V lost 3 bases and J lost 0, with 12 bases in between. The CDR3: CASSFNLILSGANVLTF. The CDR3 DNA sequence: TGTGCCAGCAGCTTCAATCTTATTCTCTCTGGGGCCAACGTCCTGACTTTC.

The genes are TRBV15 and TRBJ2-1; possible D gene TRBD2, 5 bases. Germline lookup yields CDR1 LNHNV and CDR2 YYDKDF (reference sequence). Trimming stripped 1 base from V and 5 bases from J, with 12 bases between. The CDR3 consists of 15 residues. The CDR3 DNA reads as TGTGCCACCAGCAGAGGGACTTCTAAAAACAATGAGCAGTTCTTC. Translation: CATSRGTSKNNEQFF.

This clone was seen only once. The chain joins TRBV6-4 to TRBJ2-3, with 8 bases identical to TRBD2. The germline CDR1 and CDR2 sequences are MRHNA and SNTAGT. The CDR3 length is 15 residues. J gave up 1 base and V 5 bases, and 5 bases lay outside the gene matches. DNA for the CDR3: TGTGCCAGCAGTCAGGAGACTAGCGGCACAGATACGCAGTATTTT. Translated: CASSQETSGTDTQYF.

This chain uses TRBV19 with TRBJ2-2, with unresolved D. Deletions cut 6 bases from V and 11 bases from J, with 22 bases between. This CDR3 has 15 amino acids. Germline loops: CDR1 LNHDA, CDR2 SQIVND (reference sequence). The CDR3 loop reads CASRSDGFSPVELFF. For the CDR3, the DNA is TGTGCCAGTAGGTCCGACGGTTTCTCACCGGTAGAGCTGTTTTTT.

The J gene is TRBJ1-2, the V gene TRBV30, with 9 bases identical to TRBD1. In germline, CDR1 is GTSNPN, CDR2 SVGIG (reference sequence). The J segment lost 6 bases and the V segment lost 4 bases, leaving 6 bases of the junction unmatched. CDR3 size: 13 residues. The CDR3 sequence is CAWTRTGENGYTF. The CDR3 region has the DNA TGTGCCTGGACCCGGACAGGGGAAAATGGCTACACCTTC.

The gene calls are TRBV9 and TRBJ2-7, with D possibly TRBD2 on 7 matching bases. CDR1 and CDR2 (germline): SGDLS, YYNGEE. V was shortened by 0 bases and J by 2 bases, with 15 bases between the two germline ends. The CDR3 totals 16 residues. The CDR3 sequence is CASSVDPGGETYEQYF. DNA of the CDR3: TGTGCCAGCAGCGTAGACCCGGGGGGCGAAACCTACGAGCAGTACTTC.

This chain uses TRBV19 with TRBJ2-1, with TRBD2 identical over 9 bases. The V gene's germline CDR1 is LNHDA and CDR2 SQIVND (reference sequence). The V and J ends lost 3 bases and 7 bases, in that order; junction bases with no gene match: 7. The CDR3 is made up of 15 amino acids. The DNA of the CDR3 is TGTGCCAGTAGTATTTATAGCGGGAGAGTGAATGAGCAGTTCTTC. It specifies CASSIYSGRVNEQFF.